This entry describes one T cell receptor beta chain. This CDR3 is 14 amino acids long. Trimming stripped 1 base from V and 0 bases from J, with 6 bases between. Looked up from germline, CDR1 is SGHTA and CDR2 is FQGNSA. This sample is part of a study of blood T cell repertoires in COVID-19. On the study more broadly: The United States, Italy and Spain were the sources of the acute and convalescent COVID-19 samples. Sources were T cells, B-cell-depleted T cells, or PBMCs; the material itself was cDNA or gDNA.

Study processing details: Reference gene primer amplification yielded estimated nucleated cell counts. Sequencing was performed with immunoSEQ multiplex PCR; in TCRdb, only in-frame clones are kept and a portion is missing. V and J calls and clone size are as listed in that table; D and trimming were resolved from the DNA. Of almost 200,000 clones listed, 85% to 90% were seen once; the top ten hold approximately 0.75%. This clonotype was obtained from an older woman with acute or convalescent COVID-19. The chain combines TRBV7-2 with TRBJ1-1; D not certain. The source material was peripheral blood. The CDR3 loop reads CASSLVHMNTEAFF. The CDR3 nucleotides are TGTGCCAGCAGCTTAGTACATATGAACACTGAAGCTTTCTTT.